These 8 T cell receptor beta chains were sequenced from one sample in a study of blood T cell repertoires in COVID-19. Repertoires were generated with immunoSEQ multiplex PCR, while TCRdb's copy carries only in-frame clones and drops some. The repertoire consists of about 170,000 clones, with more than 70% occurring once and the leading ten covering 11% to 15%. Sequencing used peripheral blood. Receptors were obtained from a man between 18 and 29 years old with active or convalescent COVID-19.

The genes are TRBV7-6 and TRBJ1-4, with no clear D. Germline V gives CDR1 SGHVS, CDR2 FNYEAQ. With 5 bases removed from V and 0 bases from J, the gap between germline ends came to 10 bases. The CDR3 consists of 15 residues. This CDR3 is CASSKRVATNEKLFF. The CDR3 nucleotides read TGTGCCAGCAGCAAAAGAGTAGCAACTAATGAAAAACTGTTTTTT.

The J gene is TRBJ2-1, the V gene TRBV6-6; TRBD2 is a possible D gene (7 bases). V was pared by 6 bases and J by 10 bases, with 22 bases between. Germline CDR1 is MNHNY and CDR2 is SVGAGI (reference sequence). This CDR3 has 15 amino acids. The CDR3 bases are TGTGCCAGCAGCCCATCGGGGGGCGGGATCGGCGAGCAGTTCTTC. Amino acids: CASSPSGGGIGEQFF.

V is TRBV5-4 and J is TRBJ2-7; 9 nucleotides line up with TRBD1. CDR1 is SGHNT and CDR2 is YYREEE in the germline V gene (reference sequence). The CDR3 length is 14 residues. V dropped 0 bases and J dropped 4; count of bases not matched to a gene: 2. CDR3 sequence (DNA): TGTGCCAGCAGCTTGGGGGGACAGGGATACGAGCAGTACTTC. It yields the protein CASSLGGQGYEQYF.

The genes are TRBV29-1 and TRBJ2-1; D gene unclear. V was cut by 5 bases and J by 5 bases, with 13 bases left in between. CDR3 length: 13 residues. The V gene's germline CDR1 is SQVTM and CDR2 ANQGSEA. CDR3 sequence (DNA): TGCAGCGTTCTTATACAGTCCGACAATGAGCAGTTCTTC. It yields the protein CSVLIQSDNEQFF.

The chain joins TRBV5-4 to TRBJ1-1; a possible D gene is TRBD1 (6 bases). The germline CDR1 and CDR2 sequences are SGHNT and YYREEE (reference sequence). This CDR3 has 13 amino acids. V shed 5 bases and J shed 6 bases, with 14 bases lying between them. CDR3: CASSYDRTPEAFF. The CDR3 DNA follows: TGTGCCAGCAGTTACGACAGGACCCCTGAAGCTTTCTTT.

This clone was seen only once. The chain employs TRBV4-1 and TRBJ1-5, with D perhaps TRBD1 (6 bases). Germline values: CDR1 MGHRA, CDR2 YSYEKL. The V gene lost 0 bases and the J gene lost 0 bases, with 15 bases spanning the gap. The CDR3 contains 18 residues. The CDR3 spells CASSQDRTVGDSNQPQHF. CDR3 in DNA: TGCGCCAGCAGCCAAGACAGGACAGTCGGAGATAGCAATCAGCCCCAGCATTTT.

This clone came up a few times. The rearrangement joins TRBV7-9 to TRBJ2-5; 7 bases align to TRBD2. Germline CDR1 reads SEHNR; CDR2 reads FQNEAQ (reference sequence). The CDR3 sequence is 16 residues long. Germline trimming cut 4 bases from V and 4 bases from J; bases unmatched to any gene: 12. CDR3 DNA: TGTGCCAGCAGCTCTGGGGGGACTACCTGGGGAGAGACCCAGTACTTC. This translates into CASSSGGTTWGETQYF.

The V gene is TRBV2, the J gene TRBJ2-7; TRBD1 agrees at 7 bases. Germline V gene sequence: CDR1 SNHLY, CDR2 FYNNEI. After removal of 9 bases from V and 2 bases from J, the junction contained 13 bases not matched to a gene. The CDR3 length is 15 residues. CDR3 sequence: CASTMTGTAAYEQYF. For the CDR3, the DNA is TGTGCCAGTACTATGACAGGGACCGCGGCCTACGAGCAGTACTTC.